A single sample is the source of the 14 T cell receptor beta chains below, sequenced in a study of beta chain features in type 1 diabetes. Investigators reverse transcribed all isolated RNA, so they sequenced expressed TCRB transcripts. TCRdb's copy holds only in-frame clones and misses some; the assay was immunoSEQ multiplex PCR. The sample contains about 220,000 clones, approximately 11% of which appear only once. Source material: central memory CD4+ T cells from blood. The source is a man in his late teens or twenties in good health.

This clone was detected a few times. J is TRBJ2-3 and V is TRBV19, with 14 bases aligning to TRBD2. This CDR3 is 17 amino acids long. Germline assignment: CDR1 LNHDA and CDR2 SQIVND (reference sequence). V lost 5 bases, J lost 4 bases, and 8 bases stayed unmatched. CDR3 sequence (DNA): TGTGCCAGTAGTTCGGGACTAGCGGGAGTGCGCGCAGATACGCAGTATTTT. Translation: CASSSGLAGVRADTQYF.

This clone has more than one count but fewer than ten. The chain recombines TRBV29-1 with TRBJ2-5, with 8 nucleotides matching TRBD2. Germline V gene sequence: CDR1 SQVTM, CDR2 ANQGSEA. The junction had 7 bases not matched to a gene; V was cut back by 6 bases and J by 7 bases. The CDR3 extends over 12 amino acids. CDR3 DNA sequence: TGCAGCGTCTCAAGCGGGAGTTCGACCCAGTACTTC. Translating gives CSVSSGSSTQYF.

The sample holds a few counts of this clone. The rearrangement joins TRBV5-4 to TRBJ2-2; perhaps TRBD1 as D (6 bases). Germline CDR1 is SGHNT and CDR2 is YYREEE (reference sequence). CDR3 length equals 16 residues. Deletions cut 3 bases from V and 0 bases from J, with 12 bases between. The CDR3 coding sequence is TGTGCCAGCAGCTGGGCAGGGGAAGCGAACACCGGGGAGCTGTTTTTT. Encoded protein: CASSWAGEANTGELFF.

CDR3 amino acids: CASSPLWGRDLSDTQYF. The CDR3 coding sequence is TGCGCCAGCAGCCCGCTTTGGGGGCGGGATTTGTCAGATACGCAGTATTTT. The chain employs TRBV5-1 and TRBJ2-3, with D perhaps matching TRBD1 or TRBD2 (6 bases each). Looked up from germline, CDR1 is SGHRS and CDR2 is YFSETQ. This CDR3 has 17 amino acids. The V and J ends lost 4 bases and 4 bases respectively, with 22 bases between them.

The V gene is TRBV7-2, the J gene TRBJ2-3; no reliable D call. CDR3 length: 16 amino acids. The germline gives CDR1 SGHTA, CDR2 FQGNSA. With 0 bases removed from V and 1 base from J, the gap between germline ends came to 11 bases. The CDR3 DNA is TGTGCCAGCAGCTTAGCATTGGCATTCGGCACAGATACGCAGTATTTT. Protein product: CASSLALAFGTDTQYF. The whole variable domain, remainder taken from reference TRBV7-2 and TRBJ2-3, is GAGVSQSPSNKVTEKGKDVELRCDPISGHTALYWYRQSLGQGLEFLIYFQGNSAPDKSGLPSDRFSAERTGGSVSTLTIQRTQQEDSAVYLCASSLALAFGTDTQYFGPGTRLTVL.

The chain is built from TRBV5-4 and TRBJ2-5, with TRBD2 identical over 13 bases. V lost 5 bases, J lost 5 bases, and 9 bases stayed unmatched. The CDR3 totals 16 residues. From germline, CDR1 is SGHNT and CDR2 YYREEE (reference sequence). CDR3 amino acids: CASSSGTSGKEETQYF. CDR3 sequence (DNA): TGTGCCAGCAGTTCTGGGACTAGCGGGAAGGAGGAGACCCAGTACTTC.

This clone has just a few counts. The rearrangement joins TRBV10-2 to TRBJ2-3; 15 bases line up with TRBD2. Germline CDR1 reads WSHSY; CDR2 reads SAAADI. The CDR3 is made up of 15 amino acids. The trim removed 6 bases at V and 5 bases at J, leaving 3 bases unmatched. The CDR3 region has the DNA TGCGCCAGCAGCGGACTAGCGGGAGGGAAAGATACGCAGTATTTT. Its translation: CASSGLAGGKDTQYF.

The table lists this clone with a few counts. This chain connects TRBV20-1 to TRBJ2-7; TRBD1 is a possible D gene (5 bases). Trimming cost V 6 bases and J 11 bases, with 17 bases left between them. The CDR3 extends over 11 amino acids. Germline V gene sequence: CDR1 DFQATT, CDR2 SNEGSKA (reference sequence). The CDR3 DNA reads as TGCAGTGCGGGGTCCGACAGCGTAAAGTACTTC. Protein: CSAGSDSVKYF.

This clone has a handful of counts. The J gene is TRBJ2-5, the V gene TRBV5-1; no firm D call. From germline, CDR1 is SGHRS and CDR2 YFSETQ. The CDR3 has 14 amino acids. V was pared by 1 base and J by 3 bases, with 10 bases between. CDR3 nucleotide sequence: TGCGCCAGCAGCTTGATCTCGATTGAAGAGACCCAGTACTTC. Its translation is CASSLISIEETQYF.

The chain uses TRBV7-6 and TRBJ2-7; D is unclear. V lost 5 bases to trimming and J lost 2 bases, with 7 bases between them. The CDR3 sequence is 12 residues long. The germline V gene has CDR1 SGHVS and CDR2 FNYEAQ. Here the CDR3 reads CASSPVAYEQYF. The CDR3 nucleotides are TGTGCCAGCAGCCCCGTGGCCTACGAGCAGTACTTC.

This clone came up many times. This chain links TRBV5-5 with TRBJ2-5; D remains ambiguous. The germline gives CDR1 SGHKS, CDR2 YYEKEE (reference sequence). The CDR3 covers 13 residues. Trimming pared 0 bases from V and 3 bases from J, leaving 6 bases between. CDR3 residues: CASSLVFEETQYF. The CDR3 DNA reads TGTGCCAGCAGCTTGGTGTTCGAAGAGACCCAGTACTTC.

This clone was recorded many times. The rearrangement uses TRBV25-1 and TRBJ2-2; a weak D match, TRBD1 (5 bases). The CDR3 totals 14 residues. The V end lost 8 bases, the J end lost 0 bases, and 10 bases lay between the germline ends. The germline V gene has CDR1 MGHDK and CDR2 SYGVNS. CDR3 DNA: TGTGCCAGCGCGAAGGGGACGAACACCGGGGAGCTGTTTTTT. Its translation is CASAKGTNTGELFF.

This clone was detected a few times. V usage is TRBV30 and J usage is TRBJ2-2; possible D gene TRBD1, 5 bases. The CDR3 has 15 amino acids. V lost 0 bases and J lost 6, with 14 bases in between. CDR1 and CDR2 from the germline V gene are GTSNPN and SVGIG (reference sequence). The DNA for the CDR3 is TGTGCCTGGAGTGTACGCAGGGCCACCGCCGGGGAGCTGTTTTTT. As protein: CAWSVRRATAGELFF.

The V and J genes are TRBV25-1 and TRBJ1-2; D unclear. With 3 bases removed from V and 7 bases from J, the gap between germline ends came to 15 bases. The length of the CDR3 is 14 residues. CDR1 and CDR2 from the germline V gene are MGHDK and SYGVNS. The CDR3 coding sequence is TGTGCCAGCAGTGATATTAATTACTTCCGTGGCTACACCTTC. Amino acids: CASSDINYFRGYTF.